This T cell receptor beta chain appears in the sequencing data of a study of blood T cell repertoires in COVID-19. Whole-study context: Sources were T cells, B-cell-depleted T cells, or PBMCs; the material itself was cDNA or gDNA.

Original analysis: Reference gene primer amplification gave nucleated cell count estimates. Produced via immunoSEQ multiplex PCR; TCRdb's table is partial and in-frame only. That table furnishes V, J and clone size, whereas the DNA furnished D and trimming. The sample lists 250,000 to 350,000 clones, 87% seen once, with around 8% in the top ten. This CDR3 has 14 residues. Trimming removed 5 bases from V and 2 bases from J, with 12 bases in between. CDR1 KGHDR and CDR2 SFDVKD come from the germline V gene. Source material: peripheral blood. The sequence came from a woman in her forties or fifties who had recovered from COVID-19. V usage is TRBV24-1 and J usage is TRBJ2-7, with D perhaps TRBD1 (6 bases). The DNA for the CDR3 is TGTGCCACCAGTGGGGGGACAAACACCTACGAGCAGTACTTC. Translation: CATSGGTNTYEQYF.